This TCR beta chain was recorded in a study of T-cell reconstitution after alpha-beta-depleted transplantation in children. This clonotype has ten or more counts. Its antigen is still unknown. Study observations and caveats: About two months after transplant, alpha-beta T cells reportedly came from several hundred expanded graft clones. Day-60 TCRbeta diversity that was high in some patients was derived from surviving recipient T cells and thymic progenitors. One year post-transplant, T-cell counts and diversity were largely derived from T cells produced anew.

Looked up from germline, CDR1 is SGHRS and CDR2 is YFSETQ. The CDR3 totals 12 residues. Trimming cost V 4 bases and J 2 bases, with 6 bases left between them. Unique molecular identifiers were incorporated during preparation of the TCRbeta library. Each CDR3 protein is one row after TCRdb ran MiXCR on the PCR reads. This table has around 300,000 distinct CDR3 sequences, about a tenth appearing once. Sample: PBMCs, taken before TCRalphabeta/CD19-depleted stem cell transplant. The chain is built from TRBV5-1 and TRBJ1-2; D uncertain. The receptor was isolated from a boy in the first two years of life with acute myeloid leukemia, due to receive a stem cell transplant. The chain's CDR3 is CASSPDNYGYTF. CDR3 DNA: TGCGCCAGCAGCCCCGACAACTATGGCTACACCTTC. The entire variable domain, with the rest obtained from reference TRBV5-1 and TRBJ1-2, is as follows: KAGVTQTPRYLIKTRGQQVTLSCSPISGHRSVSWYQQTPGQGLQFLFEYFSETQRNKGNFPGRFSGRQFSNSRSEMNVSTLELGDSALYLCASSPDNYGYTFGSGTRLTVV.